This is a list of T cell receptor beta chains from one sample in a study of patients and donors after allogeneic stem cell transplantation. Each CDR3 protein gets one entry after TCRdb re-called the RT-PCR reads with MiXCR. Among 150,000 to 200,000 distinct CDR3 sequences listed, about 29% were seen once. Sequencing was performed on blood, either unsorted or a sorted T cell fraction (not recorded which). Source of these receptors: a human donor who was either an allogeneic HSCT recipient or a stem cell or donor lymphocyte infusion donor (not recorded which). It is not recorded whose cells these are; they may come from a transplant donor. CDR3s include the opening cysteine and the closing phenylalanine or tryptophan. Each record gives: J gene, D gene, clone size, V gene, CDR3 DNA, CDR3 protein. The D gene is left open where the match is weak. Clone size is stated in some rows and not others, as once, few, many or a class when expanded.

TRBJ2-3,TRBD1,few,TRBV6-5,TGTGCCAGCACCCAAACAGGGGGGCTATTGGCAGATACGCAGTATTTT,CASTQTGGLLADTQYF
TRBJ1-2,-,few,TRBV18,TGTGCCAGCTCACGGACCGCCAACCCTAATGAGTATGGCTACACCTTC,CASSRTANPNEYGYTF
TRBJ1-1,-,few,TRBV7-2,TGTGCCAGCAGCTTGAGTGGGACTGAAGCTTTCTTT,CASSLSGTEAFF
TRBJ1-6,-,-,TRBV20-1,TGCAGTGCTAGAAACAACCGCCGGGATAAAACCGGTTCACCCCTCCACTTT,CSARNNRRDKTGSPLHF
TRBJ1-1,TRBD1,-,TRBV6-5,TGTGCCAGCAGTTACTCGATCGGTGGGACAGCGAACACTGAAGCTTTCTTT,CASSYSIGGTANTEAFF
TRBJ1-4,TRBD1,few,TRBV6-5,TGTGCCAGCAATACAGGGGGCGAGACTGAAAAACTGTTTTTT,CASNTGGETEKLFF
TRBJ1-6,-,-,TRBV7-9,TGTGCCAGCAGCCGAAGGTTCAATTCACCCCTCCACTTT,CASSRRFNSPLHF
TRBJ1-2,-,few,TRBV15,TGTGCCACCAGCTCCCCCAATAGCTATGGCTACACCTTC,CATSSPNSYGYTF
TRBJ1-5,-,-,TRBV29-1,TGCAGGCCCGGGTCAGGGGCCAGGAGCAATCAGCCCCAGCATTTT,CRPGSGARSNQPQHF
TRBJ2-7,TRBD1,once,TRBV20-1,TGCAGTGCCAAGGTCCCCGGGACAGGGACCCACGAGCAGTACTTC,CSAKVPGTGTHEQYF
TRBJ1-1,-,-,TRBV7-9,TGTGCCAGCAGCCCAGACAGTCCAGGGTGGGCTTTCTTT,CASSPDSPGWAFF
TRBJ1-5,-,-,TRBV6-5,TGTGCCAGCAGCGGATCAGGGAATCAGCCCCAGCATTTT,CASSGSGNQPQHF
TRBJ2-7,-,-,TRBV12-5,TGTGCTAGTGGCCTCACCGGGACTGGCTCCTACGAGCAGTACTTC,CASGLTGTGSYEQYF
TRBJ1-1,-,-,TRBV5-1,TGCGCCAGCAGCCAGGCGGTGGGGAACACTGAAGCTTTCTTT,CASSQAVGNTEAFF
TRBJ2-1,TRBD2,few,TRBV7-9,TGTGCCAGCAGCAATAGAGGGAGCGGGAGCAATGAGCAGTTCTTC,CASSNRGSGSNEQFF
TRBJ1-5,TRBD1,-,TRBV4-3,TGCGCCAGCAGCCAGGACAGGGGGACATCTCAGCCCCAGCATTTT,CASSQDRGTSQPQHF
TRBJ2-5,-,-,TRBV4-3,TGCGCCAGCAGCCAAGATTACTCACTGGGTGAGACCCAGTACTTC,CASSQDYSLGETQYF
TRBJ2-7,-,-,TRBV7-9,TGTGCCAGCAGCCGGGGCAGGCCGTATTACGAGCAGTACTTC,CASSRGRPYYEQYF
TRBJ1-5,TRBD1,many,TRBV12-3/TRBV12-4,TGTGCCAGCAGTATTGACCAGGGGGGAAGGAATCAGCCCCAGCATTTT,CASSIDQGGRNQPQHF
TRBJ2-3,-,-,TRBV6-5,TGTGCCAGCACCCTCTCGGGTTTCCCCACAGATACGCAGTATTTT,CASTLSGFPTDTQYF
TRBJ2-3,-,-,TRBV7-2,TGTGCCAGCAGCTTCGTTCCCCTGGGGGCAGATACGCAGTATTTT,CASSFVPLGADTQYF
TRBJ2-1,-,-,TRBV6-5,TGTGCCAGCAGTTACCTAGGATACAATGAGCAGTTCTTC,CASSYLGYNEQFF
TRBJ2-7,-,-,TRBV20-1,TGCAGTGCTAGACCTGGGTACTACGAGCAGTACTTC,CSARPGYYEQYF
TRBJ2-2,-,-,TRBV29-1,TGCAGCGTTGAAGTACAGAACACCGGGGAGCTGTTTTTT,CSVEVQNTGELFF
TRBJ2-7,TRBD1,-,TRBV6-5,TGTGCCAGCAGTTACTCGAGAGGGACAGGGGGCTCGTACGAGCAGTACTTC,CASSYSRGTGGSYEQYF
TRBJ2-5,-,-,TRBV2,TGTGCCAGCAGTGCTGTTCGGGAGACCCAGTACTTC,CASSAVRETQYF
TRBJ2-2,TRBD2,few,TRBV18,TGTGCCAGCTCTCTACTAGCGGGAGGTATCGACGGCGGGGAGCTGTTTTTT,CASSLLAGGIDGGELFF
TRBJ1-2,-,-,TRBV7-2,TGTGCCAGCAGTCTAGTGGAGAACTATGGCTACACCTTC,CASSLVENYGYTF
TRBJ2-7,-,-,TRBV29-1,TGCAGCGTTGAAACCAGCCAGTATTCCTACGAGCAGTACTTC,CSVETSQYSYEQYF
TRBJ2-1,-,few,TRBV28,TGTGCCAGCAGTTTATCAAGCAGGGGTGAGCAGTTCTTC,CASSLSSRGEQFF
TRBJ1-4,-,-,TRBV27,TGTGCCAGCAGTTCCTCCAGGGATAATGAAAAACTGTTTTTT,CASSSSRDNEKLFF
TRBJ2-5,-,-,TRBV6-5,TGTGCCAGCAGTTACTCGTGGGGGCCGGTTGAGACCCAGTACTTC,CASSYSWGPVETQYF
TRBJ2-7,TRBD1,few,TRBV6-1,TGTGCCAGCGGGACAGGCCCCTACGAGCAGTACTTC,CASGTGPYEQYF
TRBJ2-2,TRBD1,-,TRBV6-5,TGTGCCAGCAGTCGACAGGGGGCGAACACCGGGGAGCTGTTTTTT,CASSRQGANTGELFF
TRBJ2-2,-,many,TRBV7-2,TGTGCCAGCAGACCTAGGGCCACCGGGGAGCTGTTTTTT,CASRPRATGELFF
TRBJ2-3,TRBD2,few,TRBV29-1,TGCAGCGTTGAAGGGGTTAATCGACTAGCAAACACAGATACGCAGTATTTT,CSVEGVNRLANTDTQYF
TRBJ2-1,TRBD2,-,TRBV6-5,TGTGCCAGCAGTTATAGGGGAGGGGCAGGTGAGCAGTTCTTC,CASSYRGGAGEQFF
TRBJ2-7,-,-,TRBV27,TGTGCCACCTCGGACAACTCCTACGAGCAGTACTTC,CATSDNSYEQYF
TRBJ2-7,-,few,TRBV6-2/TRBV6-3,TGTGCCAGCAGGCACCCGGGACTGGGAACCTACGAGCAGTACTTC,CASRHPGLGTYEQYF
TRBJ1-1,-,many,TRBV6-2/TRBV6-3,TGTGCCAGCAGCCACCCGGGACATGGGAACACTGAAGCTTTCTTT,CASSHPGHGNTEAFF
TRBJ1-2,-,few,TRBV24-1,TGTGCCACCAGTTTATTTTCCCCAGCCACCTTC,CATSLFSPATF
TRBJ1-5,-,-,TRBV5-5,TGTGCCAGCAGCCTCCGGCATTTT,CASSLRHF
TRBJ1-1,-,many,TRBV7-2,TGTGCCAGCAGCTTACAGTTCATGAACACTGAAGCTTTCTTT,CASSLQFMNTEAFF
TRBJ1-5,-,-,TRBV27,TGTGCCAGCAGTTCCCATTGGGGGTGGCCCCAGCATTTT,CASSSHWGWPQHF
TRBJ1-1,-,many,TRBV6-6,TGTGCCAGCAGTTACCAGCTTGAAGCTTTCTTT,CASSYQLEAFF
TRBJ2-7,-,few,TRBV7-9,TGTGCCAGCAGCCCGAGTTTGGTTCACGAGCAGTACTTC,CASSPSLVHEQYF
TRBJ2-7,-,-,TRBV6-2/TRBV6-3,TGTGCCAGCAGTTACTCCCGACGCCACGAGCAGTACTTC,CASSYSRRHEQYF
TRBJ1-2,-,few,TRBV5-1,TGCGCCAGCAGCTGGGGAGGGACTGGGTATGGCTACACCTTC,CASSWGGTGYGYTF
TRBJ1-5,-,-,TRBV27,TGTGCCAGCAGTTTATTCAGGGCGGCGCAGCCCCAGCATTTT,CASSLFRAAQPQHF